Listed here is a single T cell receptor beta chain. This receptor's antigen is unknown. No base quality information exists; no much larger clone differs at one position. The entry originates in a study of long-term antiretroviral therapy in people with HIV (dated 2022 in TCRdb). Broadly, across the study: The earliest samples were collected about a decade before the 2015 WHO recommendation for immediate ART, when ART was typically delayed until CD4 counts fell. Among the 30 to 35 participants with HIV, around ten were female. From fewer than 35 adults with confirmed HIV infection, the cohort provided some 200 cryopreserved PBMC samples, gathered serially across a mean of approximately six years (range 1-12). Test extractions of a monoclonal T-cell line alongside about 35 polyclonal samples showed no cross-contamination during QIAcube processing. A retrospective serial study tested whether changes in peripheral blood TRB repertoire composition and diversity were associated with ART initiation and durable HIV suppression. What the authors observed across the whole study: The repertoire was dominated across all time points by expanded TRB clones identified before ART initiation, although this dominance was seen to fluctuate and to decrease in many PLHIV after ART. A significant increase in TRB diversity was found to be associated with ART initiation, although TRB diversity was observed to remain significantly below that of transplant donor controls even after long-term ART. Unsorted PBMC were profiled instead of sorted CD4+ and CD8+ T cells because pre-ART samples had limited cell numbers. Samples dated from the mid-2000s to the late 2010s, and the ART regimens used may be less effective than current ones. Since PBMC availability was limited, sequencing covered only the TCR beta chain, with no alpha chain pairing. Inferences about post-ART repertoire changes were limited because no data were available on ART adherence, viral resistance or therapy changes. CDR3 length ranges in HIV repertoires were narrower than in controls, and network structure suggested an antigen-experienced repertoire with only a slight naive shift after ART.

The immunoSEQ hsTCRB v3.0 assay was used at survey level resolution to sequence the TRB variable region. A depth of roughly 35,000-50,000 T-cell genomes per sample was targeted for TRB sequencing. Pooled TRB libraries were sequenced on an Illumina MiSeq with a v3 150-cycle kit. From the authors' description of their analysis: Repertoire analysis ran in R within a reproducible Nextflow workflow covering QC, data transformation and analysis. LymphoSeq2, an R package for exploring AIRR-Seq data, was used to implement the custom analyses. A few samples yielding fewer than 5000 total TRB sequences were excluded, leaving more than 150 analyzed HIV repertoires. Among the 188 retained HIV repertoires, 55 to 60 were collected before ART initiation and around 130 were collected after ART initiation. Repertoires were downsampled to 5000 TRB nucleotide sequences, with summary statistics averaged over 100 downsampling iterations. TRB sequences were retained for analysis only if CDR3 regions of at least seven amino acids were present. A Shannon entropy-derived clonality score and the Gini coefficient were used to measure diversity. In repertoire networks, the top 5000 CDR3 amino acid sequences were linked whenever an edit distance of one separated two sequences. GLIPH2 predicted antigen specificity groups and MHC restriction for TRB CDR3 amino acid sequences. To flag known CMV, EBV, HIV or tissue antigen associations, CDR3 amino acid sequences were matched against VDJdb and McPAS-TCR. Pre-ART, post-ART and control groups were compared with Wilcoxon signed-rank tests and Holm-Bonferroni correction. The table was pulled from immuneACCESS by TCRdb, which kept in-frame rearrangements only. Such tables lose some clones; where checked, under half of the loss comes from unresolved V genes, and the rest has no known cause. Clone size and the V and J calls come from that table; the DNA yielded D and trimming. This sample holds 31,000 or so clones; approximately 91% were observed only once. Less than 8.5% of the sample belongs to the ten largest clones.

From the cysteine through the phenylalanine, the CDR3 covers 12 amino acids. Kept here is only the CDR3 DNA, which spans 36 bases and is read in frame from base 1. CDR1 and CDR2 are drawn from the germline V gene (reference sequence): SEHNR, FQNEAQ. V loses 11 bases, J loses 7 bases, and the germline ends lie 17 bases apart. Inclusion was restricted to participants for whom at least one PBMC sample before ART initiation and at least two post-ART samples were available. Every participant with HIV received treatment in the United States of America. Before DNA extraction, cryopreserved samples containing about 0.9-11 million PBMC were thawed and washed. At the time of the earliest PBMC sample, participants with HIV were aged between about 20 and 54 years. Each participant contributed PBMC samples from 1-4 timepoints before ART initiation and 2-8 timepoints after ART initiation, with a median of 7 samples. Serial HIV viral load, CD4+ T-cell count, ART history and demographic data were obtained for every participant. Genomic DNA was extracted from unsorted PBMC with a Qiagen kit on a QIAcube, processed in batches of 12 samples.

This sample comprised unsorted PBMCs, obtained around 5 years before starting antiretroviral therapy. The V gene is TRBV7-9 and the J gene is TRBJ2-5; no D gene is confidently identified. The receptor comes from a man in his forties or fifties with HIV. The sequenced DNA: TGTGCCGGAATGACCTCAACGGGGACCCAGTACTTC. It encodes CAGMTSTGTQYF.